This T cell receptor (beta chain) was recovered during a study of control samples from healthy donors and cancer patients. Generated by immunoSEQ multiplex PCR, the TCRdb table keeps only in-frame clones and is missing some. The data contain 85,000 to 90,000 clones, roughly 86% of them singletons. CDR3 length: 15 residues. Germline V lookup: CDR1 SNHLY, CDR2 FYNNEI. Trimming took off 0 bases at V and 10 bases at J, with 13 bases between the two ends. The TCR was taken from a man between 25 and 39 years old in good health. The genes are TRBV2 and TRBJ1-6; D may be TRBD1 (5 bases). Specimen: blood. CDR3 protein: CASSEARQGGSPLHF. CDR3 DNA: TGTGCCAGCAGTGAAGCGCGGCAGGGTGGCTCACCCCTCCACTTT.